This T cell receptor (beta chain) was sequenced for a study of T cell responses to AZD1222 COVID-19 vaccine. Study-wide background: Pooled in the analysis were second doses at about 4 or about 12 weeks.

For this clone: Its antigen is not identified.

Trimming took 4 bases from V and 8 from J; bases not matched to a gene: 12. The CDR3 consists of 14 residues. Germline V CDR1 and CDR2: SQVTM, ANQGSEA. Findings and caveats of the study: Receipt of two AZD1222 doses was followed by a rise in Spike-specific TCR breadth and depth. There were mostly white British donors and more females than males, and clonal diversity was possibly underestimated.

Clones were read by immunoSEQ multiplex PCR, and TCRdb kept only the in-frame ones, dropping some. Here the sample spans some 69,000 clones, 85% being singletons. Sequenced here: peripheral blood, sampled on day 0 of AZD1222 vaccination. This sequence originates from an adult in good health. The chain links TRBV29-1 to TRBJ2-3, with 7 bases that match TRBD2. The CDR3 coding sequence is TGCAGCGTTGGGGAAGCGGGGAGTAGCGCTACGCAGTATTTT. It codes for CSVGEAGSSATQYF.